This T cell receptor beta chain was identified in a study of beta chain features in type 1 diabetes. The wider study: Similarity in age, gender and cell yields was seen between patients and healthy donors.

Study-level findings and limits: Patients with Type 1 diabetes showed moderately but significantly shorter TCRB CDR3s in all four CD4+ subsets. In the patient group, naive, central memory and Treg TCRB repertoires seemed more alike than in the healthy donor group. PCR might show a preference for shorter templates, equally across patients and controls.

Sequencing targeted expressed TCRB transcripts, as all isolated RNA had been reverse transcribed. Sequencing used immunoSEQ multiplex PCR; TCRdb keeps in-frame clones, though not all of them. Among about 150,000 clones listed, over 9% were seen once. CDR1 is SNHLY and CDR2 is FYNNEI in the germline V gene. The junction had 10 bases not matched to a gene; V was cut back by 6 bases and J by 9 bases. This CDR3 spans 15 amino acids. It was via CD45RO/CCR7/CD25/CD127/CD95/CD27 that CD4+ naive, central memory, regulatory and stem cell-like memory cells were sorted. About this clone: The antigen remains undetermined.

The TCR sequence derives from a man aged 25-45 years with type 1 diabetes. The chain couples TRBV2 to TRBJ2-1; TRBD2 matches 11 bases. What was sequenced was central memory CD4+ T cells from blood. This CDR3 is CASRKTSGVLGEQFF. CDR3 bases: TGTGCCAGCAGGAAGACTAGCGGGGTGCTAGGTGAGCAGTTCTTC.